These T cell receptor beta chains were read from a single sample in a study of PD-1 blockade in classical Hodgkin lymphoma. Sequencing used immunoSEQ multiplex PCR; TCRdb keeps in-frame clones, though not all of them. The sample holds 4,000 to 6,000 clones, about 65% seen once. The source was CD8+ T cells from blood, collected before the fourth cycle of nivolumab. These receptor sequences come from a human donor with classical Hodgkin lymphoma. Both conserved end residues are part of each CDR3. Each record gives: J gene, D gene, clone size, V gene, CDR3 DNA, CDR3 protein. A D gene is named only where the DNA matches it firmly. Part of the rows lack a size; the others show once, few, many or a class for expanded clones.

>TRBJ2-3|TRBD2|-|TRBV7-2
TGTGCCAGCAGTCCCGGGGTAGCGGGGTACACAGATACGCAGTATTTT
CASSPGVAGYTDTQYF
>TRBJ2-7|-|-|TRBV5-6
TGTGCCAGCGGCCCGTCCTCCTACGAGCAGTACTTC
CASGPSSYEQYF
>TRBJ2-2|TRBD2|-|TRBV18
TGTGCCAGCTCACCGGAAGCGGGAGTCACCGGGGAGCTGTTTTTT
CASSPEAGVTGELFF
>TRBJ1-2|-|few|TRBV7-4
TGTGCCAGCAGCTCAACCCCCAGTTCCTATGGCTACACCTTC
CASSSTPSSYGYTF
>TRBJ2-2|-|-|TRBV4-2
TGTGCCAGCAGACCCGCGGAGAACACCGGGGAGCTGTTTTTT
CASRPAENTGELFF
>TRBJ2-1|-|-|TRBV6-1
TGTGCCAGCAGTCAAGGGGGCGGGACCTACAATGAGCAGTTCTTC
CASSQGGGTYNEQFF
>TRBJ2-3|TRBD2|-|TRBV19
TGTGCCAGTAGTACACCTCGGGAGGGATGGATGGTGCAGTATTTT
CASSTPREGWMVQYF
>TRBJ2-2|-|-|TRBV2
TGTGCCAGCAGTGATTATCCCGAAACCGGGGAGCTGTTTTTT
CASSDYPETGELFF
>TRBJ2-1|TRBD1|-|TRBV5-4
TGTGCCAGCAGCTTAACACCGACAGGGCATGAGCAGTTCTTC
CASSLTPTGHEQFF
>TRBJ1-1|-|-|TRBV27
TGTGCCAGCCAACAAGAACCGTGGGCGAACACTGAAGCTTTCTTT
CASQQEPWANTEAFF
>TRBJ2-7|TRBD2|-|TRBV11-3
TGTGCCAGCAGCATCGGGACTAAGGACGAGCAGTACTTC
CASSIGTKDEQYF
>TRBJ1-1|-|-|TRBV28
TGTGCCAGCAACGAAGGGGGTGGGGCGGAGGACACTGAAGCTTTCTTT
CASNEGGGAEDTEAFF
>TRBJ2-7|-|-|TRBV25-1
TGTGCCAGCCGGACAGACAGCGAATACGAGCAGTACTTC
CASRTDSEYEQYF
>TRBJ1-4|-|-|TRBV27
TGTGCCAGCAGTTTAGGGTATAATGAAAAACTGTTTTTT
CASSLGYNEKLFF
>TRBJ1-4|-|once|TRBV2
TGTGCCAGCCCGGGGACCACGGGGAGACCAACTAATGAAAAACTGTTTTTT
CASPGTTGRPTNEKLFF
>TRBJ2-1|-|-|TRBV27
TGTGCCAGCAGTTTAGGGGCAGGGAACTACAATGAGCAGTTCTTC
CASSLGAGNYNEQFF
>TRBJ2-1|TRBD2|once|TRBV19
TGTGCCAGTAGAGGGGCTAGCGGGAGCTCCTACAATGAGCAGTTCTTC
CASRGASGSSYNEQFF
>TRBJ1-6|TRBD1|few|TRBV7-8
TGTGCCAGCAGTCCAAGAGGGACAGGGGATTCACCCCTCCACTTT
CASSPRGTGDSPLHF
>TRBJ2-7|-|-|TRBV5-1
TGCGCCAGCAGCTTGGCCCAGGGAGGACAGCTCGAGCAGTACTTC
CASSLAQGGQLEQYF
>TRBJ2-7|-|-|TRBV11-2
TGTGCCAGCAGCTTAGAGCTGCAATTCTACGAGCAGTACTTC
CASSLELQFYEQYF
>TRBJ1-3|-|-|TRBV6-4
TGTGCCAGCAGTGCGGGCAGACCAAACACCATATATTTT
CASSAGRPNTIYF
>TRBJ1-2|TRBD1|once|TRBV5-1
TGCGCCAGCAGCTTGGCAGGGACAGGAGCCCCCTATGGCTACACCTTC
CASSLAGTGAPYGYTF
>TRBJ2-1|TRBD2|-|TRBV27
TGTGCCAGCAGTTTAGGACTAGCGGGAGGCAATGAGCAGTTCTTC
CASSLGLAGGNEQFF
>TRBJ2-7|TRBD2|-|TRBV7-9
TGTGCCAGCAGCCGCCCCGCCGGGGGGGCCGGCGAGCAGTACTTC
CASSRPAGGAGEQYF
>TRBJ1-4|-|few|TRBV6-1
TGTGCCAGCAGTGAGACAGGTTATAATGAAAAACTGTTTTTT
CASSETGYNEKLFF
>TRBJ2-7|-|few|TRBV7-8
TGTGCCAGCAGCTTAGGGGGGCGTTACTACGAGCAGTACTTC
CASSLGGRYYEQYF
>TRBJ2-5|TRBD1|few|TRBV2
TGTGCCAGCAGAACCGGGACAGGGGCACAAGAGACCCAGTACTTC
CASRTGTGAQETQYF
>TRBJ2-4|TRBD2|-|TRBV5-1
TGCGCCAGCAGCCAAAATCCGGGACTAGCGGGAGGGGACAAAAACATTCAGTACTTC
CASSQNPGLAGGDKNIQYF
>TRBJ2-7|-|-|TRBV5-4
TGTGCCAGCAGCTTCGGGGGGCTAGTGGGATACGAGCAGTACTTC
CASSFGGLVGYEQYF
>TRBJ2-1|TRBD1|-|TRBV5-1
TGCGCCAGCACCACGGGACAGGGATACAATGAGCAGTTCTTC
CASTTGQGYNEQFF
>TRBJ2-1|TRBD2|few|TRBV2
TGTGCCAGCAGTGATAGCGGGAGGGCGAAGGATGAGCAGTTCTTC
CASSDSGRAKDEQFF
>TRBJ2-5|TRBD1|-|TRBV18
TGTGCCAGCTCACCGGACAGGGGGCCTGAAGAGGAGACCCAGTACTTC
CASSPDRGPEEETQYF
>TRBJ1-2|TRBD1|few|TRBV9
TGTGCCAGCAGCACAGACAGGGGAGTAGGAGGCTACACCTTC
CASSTDRGVGGYTF
>TRBJ2-5|TRBD1|-|TRBV7-9
TGTGCCAGCAGCCTACCGGGACAGGGAGAGACCCAGTACTTC
CASSLPGQGETQYF
>TRBJ2-6|-|-|TRBV7-6
TGTGCCAGCAGCGCGGGTCCGGACGCAGGATACTCTGGGGCCAACGTCCTGACTTTC
CASSAGPDAGYSGANVLTF
>TRBJ1-1|-|medium-sized|TRBV9
TGTGCCAGCAGCGTAGACGGGGGTCCCACTGAAGCTTTCTTT
CASSVDGGPTEAFF
>TRBJ2-2|-|-|TRBV11-3
TGTGCCAGCAGCTTAGGGCCTACCACCGGGGAGCTGTTTTTT
CASSLGPTTGELFF
>TRBJ2-7|TRBD2|few|TRBV10-1
TGCGCCAGCAGTGACGGGACTAGCGTCACCTACGAGCAGTACTTC
CASSDGTSVTYEQYF
>TRBJ2-7|TRBD2|-|TRBV2
TGTGCCAGCAGTGTGACTCCCCAGCGGGAGGTTTACGAGCAGTACTTC
CASSVTPQREVYEQYF
>TRBJ2-5|-|-|TRBV27
TGTGCCAGCAGATACCAAGAGACCCAGTACTTC
CASRYQETQYF
>TRBJ2-7|-|once|TRBV13
TGTGCCAGCAGCCTAGCGACTTATAACGAGCAGTACTTC
CASSLATYNEQYF
>TRBJ2-2|-|few|TRBV15
TGTGCCACCAGCAGAGGCAGCACCACCGGGGAGCTGTTTTTT
CATSRGSTTGELFF
>TRBJ2-7|-|once|TRBV7-9
TGTGCCAGCAGTCCGGTAGGGGCCACCGTATTAGAGCAGTACTTC
CASSPVGATVLEQYF
>TRBJ1-1|TRBD1|few|TRBV5-1
TGCGCCAGCAGTTCACCCAAAACAGGGGGGGGGCACACTGAAGCTTTCTTT
CASSSPKTGGGHTEAFF
>TRBJ2-2|TRBD2|once|TRBV23-1
TGCGCCAGCAGTCACCGCGGACTAGCGGGAGGGCCACGCACCGGGGAGCTGTTTTTT
CASSHRGLAGGPRTGELFF
>TRBJ2-1|-|-|TRBV28
TGTGCCAGCAGTGGGGACTTTAGCTTCACCTACAATGAGCAGTTCTTC
CASSGDFSFTYNEQFF
>TRBJ2-1|-|-|TRBV7-9
TGTGCCAGCAGCTTAGTGGGTTACAATGAGCAGTTCTTC
CASSLVGYNEQFF
>TRBJ2-7|-|-|TRBV6-1
TGCGCCAGCAGTGAACTGCTCGCCGAGCAGTACTTC
CASSELLAEQYF
>TRBJ2-7|-|-|TRBV7-9
TGTGCCAGCTTACCCGAGAGGCAGGGGGGGTACTACGAGCAGTACTTC
CASLPERQGGYYEQYF
>TRBJ2-7|TRBD2|-|TRBV10-2
TGTGCCAGCAGTGAACTGTCTAGCGGGGTCTACGAGCAGTACTTC
CASSELSSGVYEQYF
>TRBJ1-4|TRBD1|-|TRBV12-5
TGTGCTAGTGGTTCGATGGACAGGACTAATGAAAAACTGTTTTTT
CASGSMDRTNEKLFF
>TRBJ2-7|TRBD1|once|TRBV7-6
TGTGCCAGCACAGAAGGACAGGGCCCCTACGAGCAGTACTTC
CASTEGQGPYEQYF